This TCR beta chain was obtained from a study of cytomegalovirus exposure and HLA in healthy donors. Per germline, CDR1 MGHRA and CDR2 YSYEKL. The CDR3 contains 15 residues. The J segment lost 4 bases and the V segment lost 1 base, leaving 5 bases of the junction unmatched. Study-level results: As a later analysis revealed, the rate of TCR association differed by HLA locus, with DRB1 most and HLA-C fewest. Reportedly, fewer N-insertions than the approximately 650-donor mean appeared in an Asian-associated ancestry cluster in a later analysis. Certain sequence variants were highly shared and formed a cluster, and this cluster was likely a sequencing artifact. Associated with cytomegalovirus, according to the listing, were around 170 TCR beta chains.

Details on this clone: The antigen is unknown.

Both 60 Vbeta primers and 13 Jbeta primers went into the PCR. Profiled with immunoSEQ multiplex PCR; TCRdb holds only in-frame clones, not every one. Here the sample spans about 160,000 clones, roughly 84% being singletons. The sample consisted of PBMCs. This receptor was identified in a man aged 50-60 years in good health and CMV-seropositive. The J gene is TRBJ1-1, the V gene TRBV4-1; TRBD1 aligns across 8 bases. The CDR3 nucleotides are TGCGCCAGCAGCCAAGCGGACAGGGAGGCCACTGAAGCTTTCTTT. Amino acids: CASSQADREATEAFF.